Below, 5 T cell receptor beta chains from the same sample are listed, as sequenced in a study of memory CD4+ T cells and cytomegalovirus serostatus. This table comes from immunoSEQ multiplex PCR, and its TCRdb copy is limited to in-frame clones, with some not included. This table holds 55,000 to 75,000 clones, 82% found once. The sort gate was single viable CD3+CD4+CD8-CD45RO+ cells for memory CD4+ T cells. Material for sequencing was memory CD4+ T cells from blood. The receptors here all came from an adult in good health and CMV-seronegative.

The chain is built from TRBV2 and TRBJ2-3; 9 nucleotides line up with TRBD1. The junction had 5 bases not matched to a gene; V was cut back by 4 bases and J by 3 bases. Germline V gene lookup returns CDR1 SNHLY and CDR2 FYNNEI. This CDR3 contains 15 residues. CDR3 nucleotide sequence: TGTGCCAGCAGTGTTCTCGGACAGGGGACAGATACGCAGTATTTT. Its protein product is CASSVLGQGTDTQYF.

CDR3 protein: CASTLDGNTEAFF. The CDR3 bases are TGTGCCAGCACCTTGGACGGGAACACTGAAGCTTTCTTT. V gene TRBV6-1 combines with J gene TRBJ1-1; D remains unclear. V was shortened by 7 bases and J by 1 base, with 10 bases between the two germline ends. This CDR3 spans 13 amino acids. The germline V gene encodes CDR1 MNHNS and CDR2 SASEGT.

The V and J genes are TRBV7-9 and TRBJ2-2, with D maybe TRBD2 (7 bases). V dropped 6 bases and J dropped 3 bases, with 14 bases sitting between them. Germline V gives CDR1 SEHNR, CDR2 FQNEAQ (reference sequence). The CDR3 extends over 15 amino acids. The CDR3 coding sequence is TGTGCCAGCAGAACAACAGGGAGGGACACCGGGGAGCTGTTTTTT. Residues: CASRTTGRDTGELFF.

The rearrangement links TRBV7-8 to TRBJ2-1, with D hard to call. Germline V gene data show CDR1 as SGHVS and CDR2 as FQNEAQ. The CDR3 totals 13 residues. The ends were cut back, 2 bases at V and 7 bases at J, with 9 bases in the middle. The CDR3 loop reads CASSLLTDNEQFF. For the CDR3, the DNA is TGTGCCAGCAGCTTATTGACGGATAATGAGCAGTTCTTC.

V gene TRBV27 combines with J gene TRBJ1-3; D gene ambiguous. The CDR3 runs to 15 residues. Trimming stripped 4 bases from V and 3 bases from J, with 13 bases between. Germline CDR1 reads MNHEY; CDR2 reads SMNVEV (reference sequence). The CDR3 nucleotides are TGTGCCAGCAGTTCTCTCGGCCAAGGTGGAAACACCATATATTTT. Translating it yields CASSSLGQGGNTIYF.